Detailed here is one T cell receptor (beta chain). The sample comes from a study of blood T cell repertoires in COVID-19. Study information: The origin of the acute and convalescent COVID-19 samples was the United States, Italy and Spain. T cells, B-cell-depleted T cells, or PBMCs supplied cDNA or gDNA.

The CDR3 loop spans 14 amino acids. V was clipped by 2 bases and J by 7 bases; unmatched bases: 2. Germline V gives CDR1 ENHRY, CDR2 SYGVKD. Per the original methods: Reference gene primer amplification in the assay estimated nucleated cell counts. Measured with immunoSEQ multiplex PCR; TCRdb has only the in-frame clones, and not every one. V and J calls and clone size are as listed in that table; D and trimming were resolved from the DNA. The sample gives some 50,000 clones, 80% to 90% of which show up once; under 4.5% is in the top ten. The chain links TRBV10-3 to TRBJ1-6; 7 bases map to TRBD1. Material: peripheral blood. This clonotype was obtained from a man in his fifties or sixties with acute or convalescent COVID-19. The CDR3 reads CAISERDRNSPLHF. CDR3 nucleotide sequence: TGTGCCATCAGTGAGAGGGACAGAAATTCACCCCTCCACTTT.